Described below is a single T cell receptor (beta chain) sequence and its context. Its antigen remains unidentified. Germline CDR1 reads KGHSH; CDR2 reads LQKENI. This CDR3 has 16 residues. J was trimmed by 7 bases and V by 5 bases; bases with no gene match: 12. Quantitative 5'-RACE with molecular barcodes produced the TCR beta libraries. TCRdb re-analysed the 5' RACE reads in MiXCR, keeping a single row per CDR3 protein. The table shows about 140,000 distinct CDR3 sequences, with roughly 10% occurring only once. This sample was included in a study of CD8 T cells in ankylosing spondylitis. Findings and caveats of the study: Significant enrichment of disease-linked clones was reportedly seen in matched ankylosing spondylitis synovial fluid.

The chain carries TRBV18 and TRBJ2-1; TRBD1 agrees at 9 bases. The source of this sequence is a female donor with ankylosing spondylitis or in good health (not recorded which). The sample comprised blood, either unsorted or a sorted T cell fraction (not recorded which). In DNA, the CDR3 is TGTGCCAGCTCAGCGTTGGGACAGGGATCGGCTAATGAGCAGTTCTTC. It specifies CASSALGQGSANEQFF. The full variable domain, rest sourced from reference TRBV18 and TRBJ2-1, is NAGVMQNPRHLVRRRGQEARLRCSPMKGHSHVYWYRQLPEEGLKFMVYLQKENIIDESGMPKERFSAEFPKEGPSILRIQQVVRGDSAAYFCASSALGQGSANEQFFGPGTRLTVL.